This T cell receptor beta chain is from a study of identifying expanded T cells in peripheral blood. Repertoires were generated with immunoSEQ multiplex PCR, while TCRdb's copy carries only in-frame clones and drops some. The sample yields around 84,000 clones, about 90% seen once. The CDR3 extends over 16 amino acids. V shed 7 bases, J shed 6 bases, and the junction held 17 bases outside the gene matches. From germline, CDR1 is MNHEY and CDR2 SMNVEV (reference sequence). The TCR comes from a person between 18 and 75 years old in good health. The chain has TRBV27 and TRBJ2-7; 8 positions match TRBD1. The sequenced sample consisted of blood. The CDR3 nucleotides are TGTGCCAGCACCTTTCTCCGGACAGGGCTTACTTTCGAGCAGTACTTC. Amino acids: CASTFLRTGLTFEQYF.